The next 14 T cell receptor beta chains were all read from a single sample in a study of T cell responses to AZD1222 COVID-19 vaccine (dated by TCRdb to about 2021). Interpreted using the paper, the time point label stands for: baseline before first vaccination. Library preparation used the immunoSEQ multiplex PCR assay. Entries here come from immuneACCESS through TCRdb and include only in-frame sequences with V and J called. Some clones fail to appear in such tables; in the studies checked, an unresolved V gene covers under half of the shortfall, and the cause of the remainder is unknown. The sample profile shows about 150,000 clones; roughly nine tenths of them were found once. The ten largest clones capture approximately 20% of the sample. The sample was peripheral blood, taken on day 0 of AZD1222 vaccination. These receptors all come from an adult in good health.

The rearrangement joins TRBV9 to TRBJ1-2; D is perhaps TRBD1 (6 bases). CDR1 and CDR2 (germline): SGDLS, YYNGEE. The CDR3 is 18 amino acids. V was cut by 0 bases and J by 6 bases, with 24 bases left in between. CDR3 region: CASSVATSPRGGADGYTF. In nucleotides, the CDR3 is TGTGCCAGCAGCGTAGCCACCTCCCCTCGAGGGGGGGCGGATGGCTACACCTTC.

The chain carries TRBV3-1 (or the pseudogene TRBV3-2) and TRBJ2-7, with D unclear. CDR1 and CDR2 from the germline V gene are LGHDT and YNNKEL (reference sequence). Trimming removed 7 bases from V and 6 bases from J, with 10 bases in between. The CDR3 totals 11 residues. CDR3 bases: TGTGCCAGCATGCTAGACTGCGAGCAGTACTTC. Its translation is CASMLDCEQYF.

The chain joins TRBV19 to TRBJ1-3; D call uncertain. The CDR3 is 12 amino acids. V dropped 8 bases and J dropped 7 bases, with 12 bases sitting between them. Germline loops: CDR1 LNHDA, CDR2 SQIVND (reference sequence). The DNA for the CDR3 is TGTGCCAGTGGATTGAGGGCGAACACCATATATTTT. As protein: CASGLRANTIYF.

This chain uses TRBV7-9 with TRBJ2-2, with D hard to call. Germline loops: CDR1 SEHNR, CDR2 FQNEAQ (reference sequence). This CDR3 is 13 amino acids long. Trimming removed 5 bases at V and 3 bases at J, with 7 bases between. The CDR3 DNA sequence: TGTGCCAGCAGCCTAGAATACACCGGGGAGCTGTTTTTT. Encoded protein: CASSLEYTGELFF.

The chain has TRBV24-1 and TRBJ2-5, with 7 bases that match TRBD2. The germline V gene encodes CDR1 KGHDR and CDR2 SFDVKD. This CDR3 is built from 15 residues. The ends lost 5 bases at V and 5 bases at J; junction bases unmatched: 10. In DNA, the CDR3 is TGTGCCACCAGTGGGCCTTGGGAGGGTCTGGAGACCCAGTACTTC. Translated: CATSGPWEGLETQYF.

The chain is built from TRBV9 and TRBJ1-2; no clear D. The V gene's germline CDR1 is SGDLS and CDR2 YYNGEE. This CDR3 is 12 amino acids long. V shed 4 bases and J shed 7 bases, with 11 bases lying between them. CDR3 nucleotides: TGTGCCAGCAGCACCCGAGCATCTGGCTACACCTTC. Amino acids: CASSTRASGYTF.

The chain is built from TRBV28 and TRBJ1-1; 7 nucleotides line up with TRBD1. The CDR3 has 13 amino acids. V lost 8 bases and J lost 1; bases outside the gene matches: 4. Germline assignment: CDR1 MDHEN and CDR2 SYDVKM. The CDR3 DNA sequence: TGTGCCAGCCGACAGGGAGGGAACACTGAAGCTTTCTTT. Translating it yields CASRQGGNTEAFF.

The chain combines TRBV30 with TRBJ1-2, with D possibly matching TRBD1 (6 bases). Germline CDR1 is GTSNPN and CDR2 is SVGIG (reference sequence). Trimming stripped 1 base from V and 7 bases from J, with 19 bases between. This CDR3 is 15 amino acids long. CDR3 residues: CAWSGGSQGKGGYTF. The CDR3 DNA reads TGTGCCTGGAGTGGAGGGAGCCAGGGGAAGGGTGGCTACACCTTC.

The chain employs TRBV19 and TRBJ2-3; 8 positions agree with TRBD2. The CDR3 covers 13 residues. The trim removed 6 bases at V and 4 bases at J, leaving 3 bases unmatched. Per germline, CDR1 LNHDA and CDR2 SQIVND (reference sequence). CDR3 bases: TGTGCCAGTAGGACGGGGGGGGCAGATACGCAGTATTTT. Its translation is CASRTGGADTQYF.

CDR3 bases: TGTGCCAGCAGTACCTCCAGCGGGGGCCTAGCCAAAAACATTCAGTACTTC. This codes for CASSTSSGGLAKNIQYF. The chain is built from TRBV6-2 or TRBV6-3 and TRBJ2-4, with 8 bases aligning to TRBD2. Trimming at V came to 5 bases and at J to 0 bases, leaving 9 bases not matched to a gene. Germline V gives CDR1 MNHEY, CDR2 SVGEGT. This CDR3 contains 17 residues.

The chain uses TRBV30 and TRBJ1-2; 7 bases agree with TRBD1. Per the germline V gene, CDR1 is GTSNPN and CDR2 is SVGIG (reference sequence). CDR3 size: 17 residues. With V trimmed by 4 bases and J by 1 base, 15 bases remained unmatched. CDR3 sequence reads: CAWNFGAGGSLNYGYTF. The CDR3 DNA sequence: TGTGCCTGGAATTTCGGGGCAGGGGGATCTCTTAACTATGGCTACACCTTC.

This chain uses TRBV2 with TRBJ2-2; 9 positions match TRBD2. The CDR3 has 18 amino acids. CDR1 is SNHLY and CDR2 is FYNNEI in the germline V gene. The V and J ends lost 4 bases and 0 bases, in that order; junction bases with no gene match: 9. The chain's CDR3 is CASSAGLGLAANTGELFF. In DNA, the CDR3 is TGTGCCAGCAGTGCTGGATTGGGACTAGCAGCGAACACCGGGGAGCTGTTTTTT.

The chain employs TRBV24-1 and TRBJ1-4; a possible D gene is TRBD1 (5 bases). This CDR3 is 14 amino acids long. Germline CDR1 KGHDR, CDR2 SFDVKD. Deletions cut 5 bases from V and 6 bases from J, with 12 bases between. The DNA for the CDR3 is TGTGCCACCAGTGTCCCCGCGACAGATGAAAAACTGTTTTTT. It encodes CATSVPATDEKLFF.

A single count supports this clone. The chain carries TRBV28 and TRBJ1-1; 7 nucleotides line up with TRBD1. J lost 1 base, V lost 5 bases, and 4 bases had no gene match. Per the germline V gene, CDR1 is MDHEN and CDR2 is SYDVKM. The CDR3 contains 14 residues. The CDR3, as DNA: TGTGCCAGCAGTACCCGGACAGGGAACACTGAAGCTTTCTTT. The encoded protein is CASSTRTGNTEAFF.